The 25 T cell receptor beta chains below all came from one sample that was sequenced in a study of patients and donors after allogeneic stem cell transplantation. TCRdb re-called the RT-PCR reads with MiXCR, one entry per CDR3 protein. The data hold under 200,000 distinct CDR3 sequences, with 30% observed a single time. Sequencing was done on a sample of blood, either unsorted or a sorted T cell fraction (not recorded which). Receptors were obtained from a human donor who was either an allogeneic HSCT recipient or a stem cell or donor lymphocyte infusion donor (not recorded which). It is not recorded whose cells these are; they may come from a transplant donor.

The rearrangement links TRBV7-2 to TRBJ2-1, with D uncertain. Germline CDR1 and CDR2: SGHTA and FQGNSA. V was trimmed by 5 bases and J by 2 bases, leaving 13 bases between them. The CDR3 consists of 15 residues. The CDR3 nucleotides are TGTGCCAGCAGCACGTCGACACCGACCTACAATGAGCAGTTCTTC. Translating it yields CASSTSTPTYNEQFF.

The rearrangement links TRBV10-3 to TRBJ2-5; 8 bases align to TRBD1. Per the germline V gene, CDR1 is ENHRY and CDR2 is SYGVKD. The CDR3 consists of 13 residues. V lost 8 bases to trimming and J lost 5 bases; unmatched junction nucleotides: 7. The CDR3 nucleotides read TGTGCCATCGGGCAGGGGGCGCGGGAGACCCAGTACTTC. The encoded protein is CAIGQGARETQYF.

This clonotype has just a few counts. This rearrangement joins TRBV12-3 or TRBV12-4 to TRBJ1-6; TRBD1 matches at 8 bases. The trim removed 2 bases at V and 8 bases at J, leaving 5 bases unmatched. The CDR3 has 15 residues. The CDR3 region is CASSLLDRGDSPLHF. Written as DNA, the CDR3 is TGTGCCAGCAGTTTACTAGACAGGGGCGATTCACCCCTCCACTTT.

The CDR3 DNA follows: TGTGCCAGCAGCCAAGAGTACACCCGGCGCTATGGCTACACCTTC. It is translated as CASSQEYTRRYGYTF. This chain links TRBV3-1 with TRBJ1-2; the D is unclear. Trimming removed 0 bases from V and 4 bases from J, with 12 bases in between. The CDR3 runs to 15 residues. Per germline, CDR1 LGHDT and CDR2 YNNKEL (reference sequence).

V is TRBV30 and J is TRBJ2-6, with TRBD1 matching 8 bases. Germline assignment: CDR1 GTSNPN and CDR2 SVGIG (reference sequence). V shed 3 bases, J shed 4 bases, and the junction held 8 bases outside the gene matches. The CDR3 contains 16 residues. The CDR3, as DNA: TGTGCCTGGAGGCTGACAGGGGACGAGGGGGCCAACGTCCTGACTTTC. Encoded protein: CAWRLTGDEGANVLTF.

The V call is TRBV7-9, the J call TRBJ2-2, with D perhaps TRBD1 or TRBD2 (5 bases each). This CDR3 region has 12 residues. Between the trimmed V and J ends, which lost 6 bases and 7 bases, there was a span of 9 bases. CDR1 SEHNR and CDR2 FQNEAQ come from the germline V gene (reference sequence). The DNA for the CDR3 is TGTGCCAGCAGTTGGGGGATCGGGGAGCTGTTTTTT. This sequence encodes CASSWGIGELFF.

This clonotype was counted at least ten times. J is TRBJ1-5 and V is TRBV6-6; possibly TRBD1 for D (5 bases). Germline V CDR1 and CDR2: MNHNY, SVGAGI (reference sequence). The V and J ends lost 5 bases and 3 bases respectively, with 14 bases between them. This CDR3 contains 15 residues. The CDR3 here is CASSPTGTNNQPQHF. In nucleotides, the CDR3 is TGTGCCAGCAGTCCCACAGGAACTAACAATCAGCCCCAGCATTTT.

The chain joins TRBV2 to TRBJ2-2, with TRBD2 as a possible D gene (5 bases). V dropped 0 bases and J dropped 8 bases, with 13 bases sitting between them. This CDR3 has 15 amino acids. CDR1 is SNHLY, CDR2 FYNNEI, per germline. CDR3 in DNA: TGTGCCAGCAGTGAAGCCGGTGGGAGCTGGGGGGAGCTGTTTTTT. Translating gives CASSEAGGSWGELFF.

V is TRBV7-9 and J is TRBJ2-2, with no clear D. V was pared by 5 bases and J by 4 bases, with 14 bases between. From germline, CDR1 is SEHNR and CDR2 FQNEAQ (reference sequence). The CDR3 runs to 15 residues. The CDR3 DNA follows: TGTGCCAGCAGCCCCCCGGGCCTGGGCACCGGGGAGCTGTTTTTT. Residues: CASSPPGLGTGELFF.

The rearrangement joins TRBV4-2 to TRBJ2-1; D may match TRBD1 or TRBD2 (6 bases each). This CDR3 is built from 15 residues. Germline V gene lookup returns CDR1 LGHNA and CDR2 YNFKEQ. V was pared by 0 bases and J by 10 bases, with 16 bases between. The CDR3 DNA reads TGTGCCAGCAGCCAAGATGGGGGCGCGCGGGGAGAGCAGTTCTTC. Translated: CASSQDGGARGEQFF.

This clonotype was seen more than once but under ten times. The chain carries TRBV2 and TRBJ2-7; tentative D call: TRBD2 (6 bases). Germline lookup yields CDR1 SNHLY and CDR2 FYNNEI. V lost 10 bases, J lost 0 bases, and 10 bases lay in between. The CDR3 is 12 residues long. The CDR3 loop reads CATAGLSYEQYF. The CDR3 DNA reads TGTGCCACCGCGGGACTCTCCTACGAGCAGTACTTC.

This chain connects TRBV25-1 to TRBJ2-1; 11 bases match TRBD2. Germline CDR1 reads MGHDK; CDR2 reads SYGVNS. V lost 6 bases, J lost 9 bases, and 10 bases stayed unmatched. The CDR3 has 15 residues. Written as DNA, the CDR3 is TGTGCCAGCAGGTTAGCGGGAGGGCCCCAAGGTGAGCAGTTCTTC. Protein: CASRLAGGPQGEQFF. The full variable domain, in which reference TRBV25-1 and TRBJ2-1 provide the parts outside the CDR3, is EADIYQTPRYLVIGTGKKITLECSQTMGHDKMYWYQQDPGMELHLIHYSYGVNSTEKGDLSSESTVSRIRTEHFPLTLESARPSHTSQYLCASRLAGGPQGEQFFGPGTRLTVL.

On this clonotype: Being one base from a much bigger clone, this may be a read error. No conserved phenylalanine or tryptophan ends this CDR3, so it is likely a read error. The CDR3 reads CASTIRDSAIYL. The CDR3 nucleotides read TGTGCCAGCACCATCCGGGACAGTGCGATATATTTG. The chain combines TRBV2 with TRBJ1-3; TRBD1 aligns across 7 bases. V lost 7 bases and J lost 13; bases outside the gene matches: 10. Germline assignment: CDR1 SNHLY and CDR2 FYNNEI. CDR3 size: 12 residues.

The chain employs TRBV7-9 and TRBJ2-1; 11 bases fit TRBD1. The CDR3 runs to 16 residues. With V trimmed by 5 bases and J by 5 bases, 8 bases remained unmatched. CDR1 and CDR2 (germline): SEHNR, FQNEAQ (reference sequence). The CDR3 DNA sequence: TGTGCCAGCAGCAGACCTACGGGACAGGGGGACAATGAGCAGTTCTTC. This codes for CASSRPTGQGDNEQFF.

The chain employs TRBV5-6 and TRBJ1-3, with TRBD1 as a possible D gene (6 bases). The V gene's germline CDR1 is SGHDT and CDR2 YYEEEE. Trimming stripped 5 bases from V and 4 bases from J, with 10 bases between. The CDR3 has 13 residues. The CDR3 loop reads CASRTDRGNTIYF. CDR3 in DNA: TGTGCCAGCAGAACGGACAGAGGAAACACCATATATTTT.

The chain carries TRBV4-3 and TRBJ1-5, with 9 bases aligning to TRBD1. CDR3 size: 17 residues. J lost 3 bases, V lost 0 bases, and 6 bases had no gene match. CDR1 LGHNA and CDR2 YSLEER come from the germline V gene. CDR3 residues: CASSQDAGQGFNQPQHF. CDR3 nucleotides: TGCGCCAGCAGCCAAGATGCGGGACAGGGATTCAATCAGCCCCAGCATTTT.

The chain uses TRBV6-5 and TRBJ2-3; 8 bases fit TRBD2. This CDR3 comprises 15 residues. V was clipped by 6 bases and J by 4 bases; unmatched bases: 9. CDR1 is MNHEY and CDR2 is SVGAGI in the germline V gene. The CDR3 DNA reads as TGTGCCAGCAGGCCCGGGAGGGCCCGGGCAGATACGCAGTATTTT. Translated: CASRPGRARADTQYF.

This clonotype was counted at least ten times. The chain uses TRBV6-1 and TRBJ1-2; TRBD1 aligns across 8 bases. The CDR3 has 14 residues. V gave up 6 bases and J gave up 3 bases; unmatched junction bases: 6. CDR1 is MNHNS, CDR2 SASEGT, per germline. In nucleotides, the CDR3 is TGTGCCAGCAGGACCCCAGGGGGCGACTATGGCTACACCTTC. Translated, it gives CASRTPGGDYGYTF.

This clonotype showed up just a few times. The rearrangement links TRBV5-1 to TRBJ2-7; D is unclear. V shed 0 bases and J shed 3 bases, with 13 bases lying between them. Germline CDR1 and CDR2: SGHRS and YFSETQ. CDR3 size: 15 residues. In DNA form, the CDR3 reads TGCGCCAGCAGCTTGGGAGGAAACGGGTTCTACGAGCAGTACTTC. Protein product: CASSLGGNGFYEQYF.

This clonotype was recorded a few times. The V and J genes are TRBV20-1 and TRBJ1-6, with D perhaps matching TRBD1 (5 bases). Trimming shortened V by 3 bases and J by 8 bases, and 14 bases separated the two germline ends. Germline V gene lookup returns CDR1 DFQATT and CDR2 SNEGSKA (reference sequence). This CDR3 spans 14 amino acids. This CDR3 is CSASHGASYSPLHF. CDR3 coding DNA: TGCAGTGCTAGTCACGGGGCGTCCTATTCACCCCTCCACTTT.

The chain has TRBV4-2 and TRBJ2-1; D gene unclear. CDR1 is LGHNA, CDR2 YNFKEQ, per germline. Trimming pared 2 bases from V and 0 bases from J, leaving 5 bases between. The CDR3 extends over 14 amino acids. For the CDR3, the DNA is TGTGCCAGCAGCCAATTGGGCTCCTACAATGAGCAGTTCTTC. This codes for CASSQLGSYNEQFF.

The V call is TRBV4-1, the J call TRBJ2-7, with a tentative D call TRBD2 (5 bases). Trimming cost V 0 bases and J 5 bases, with 17 bases left between them. In germline, CDR1 is MGHRA, CDR2 YSYEKL. This CDR3 spans 16 amino acids. The CDR3 region has the DNA TGCGCCAGCAGCCAAGAATGGCGGGTAGCTCCTCACGAGCAGTACTTC. This translates into CASSQEWRVAPHEQYF.

The chain combines TRBV9 with TRBJ2-7; a possible D gene is TRBD2 (6 bases). The V gene's germline CDR1 is SGDLS and CDR2 YYNGEE. CDR3 length: 15 residues. With 0 bases removed from V and 5 bases from J, the gap between germline ends came to 15 bases. Written as DNA, the CDR3 is TGTGCCAGCAGCGTAGGGCCTAGCGATGGCCACGAGCAGTACTTC. Translated: CASSVGPSDGHEQYF.

This clonotype was detected a few times. This rearrangement joins TRBV20-1 to TRBJ1-6; D call uncertain. The length of the CDR3 is 12 residues. Germline loops: CDR1 DFQATT, CDR2 SNEGSKA (reference sequence). Trimming cost V 1 base and J 7 bases, with 5 bases left between them. CDR3 protein: CSARVGNSPLHF. In nucleotides, the CDR3 is TGCAGTGCTAGAGTGGGGAATTCACCCCTCCACTTT.

This rearrangement joins TRBV3-1 to TRBJ1-1, with D maybe TRBD1 (5 bases). The V end lost 7 bases, the J end lost 1 base, and 10 bases lay between the germline ends. Per germline, CDR1 LGHDT and CDR2 YNNKEL (reference sequence). There are 13 residues in the CDR3. The DNA for the CDR3 is TGTGCCAGCACCCCCGGGGGGAACACTGAAGCTTTCTTT. Protein: CASTPGGNTEAFF.